The 31 T cell receptor beta chains in this list originate from one sample, sequenced in a study of T-cell reconstitution after alpha-beta-depleted transplantation in children. Researchers prepared the TCRbeta library using unique molecular identifiers, the study reports. Each CDR3 protein is one row after TCRdb ran MiXCR on the PCR reads. The table lists approximately 200,000 distinct CDR3 sequences, roughly 14% of them singletons. The sample here was PBMCs from the stem cell graft donor, taken from the stem cell graft. The source of these receptors is a human donor who donated a stem cell graft to a child with acute lymphoblastic leukemia.

At least ten counts were recorded for this clonotype. The chain uses TRBV7-9 and TRBJ2-4; D uncertain. Trimming shortened V by 3 bases and J by 8 bases, and 14 bases separated the two germline ends. CDR3 length equals 14 residues. CDR1 and CDR2 (germline): SEHNR, FQNEAQ (reference sequence). The chain's CDR3 is CASSLGKVVDIQYF. DNA of the CDR3: TGTGCCAGCAGCTTGGGGAAAGTGGTTGACATTCAGTACTTC.

This clonotype was seen many times. J is TRBJ2-3 and V is TRBV20-1; unclear D gene. The V end lost 7 bases, the J end lost 8 bases, and 13 bases lay between the germline ends. The CDR3 is 11 amino acids. Germline V gives CDR1 DFQATT, CDR2 SNEGSKA (reference sequence). CDR3 nucleotides: TGCAGTGGCGTTCACAGTGGTACGCAGTATTTT. Translation: CSGVHSGTQYF.

About this clonotype: A much larger clone lies one base from this, so it may be a read error. This chain joins TRBV3-1 and TRBJ2-6, with 9 positions matching TRBD2. There are 20 residues in the CDR3. Germline V lookup: CDR1 LGHDT, CDR2 YNNKEL (reference sequence). The CDR3 DNA sequence: TGTGCCAGCAGCCAAGATCTGCCTAGCGGGACGTTTACTGGGGCCAACGGCCTGACTTTC. Its protein product is CASSQDLPSGTFTGANGLTF.

The gene calls are TRBV4-1 and TRBJ1-5; 7 positions agree with TRBD1. From germline, CDR1 is MGHRA and CDR2 YSYEKL. The CDR3 totals 15 residues. Unmatched junction bases numbered 8, after V lost 4 bases and J lost 5 bases. The CDR3 sequence is CASSRIGTVDQPQHF. Written as DNA, the CDR3 is TGCGCCAGCAGCCGAATCGGGACAGTCGATCAGCCCCAGCATTTT.

This clonotype was seen repeatedly, ten times or more. The chain employs TRBV5-5 and TRBJ1-2; 10 bases are shared with TRBD1. Germline trimming cut 4 bases from V and 7 bases from J; bases unmatched to any gene: 13. Looked up from germline, CDR1 is SGHKS and CDR2 is YYEKEE (reference sequence). This CDR3 spans 16 amino acids. CDR3 DNA sequence: TGTGCCAGCAGCGCCACATTTGGACAGGGGGACTCTGGCTACACCTTC. Amino acids: CASSATFGQGDSGYTF.

The CDR3 sequence is CASSEVRSGAFPGELFF. The CDR3 region has the DNA TGTGCCAGCAGTGAAGTGAGGAGTGGGGCTTTCCCCGGGGAGCTGTTTTTT. The rearrangement links TRBV2 to TRBJ2-2; tentative D call: TRBD1 (5 bases). V was pared by 1 base and J by 6 bases, with 18 bases between. The CDR3 covers 17 residues. In germline, CDR1 is SNHLY, CDR2 FYNNEI.

In this sample, this clonotype turned up many times. This chain links TRBV12-3 or TRBV12-4 with TRBJ2-1, with TRBD2 matching 10 bases. After removal of 5 bases from V and 8 bases from J, the junction contained 9 bases not matched to a gene. The CDR3 length is 15 residues. This CDR3 reads CASSPGSGRGYEQFF. As DNA, the CDR3 is TGTGCCAGCAGTCCGGGCAGCGGGAGGGGCTATGAGCAGTTCTTC.

Of note for this clonotype: This could be a read error, since a much larger clone is one nucleotide away. This chain connects TRBV10-3 to TRBJ1-5, with unresolved D. Germline V lookup: CDR1 ENHRY, CDR2 SYGVKD. With 4 bases removed from V and 3 bases from J, the gap between germline ends came to 10 bases. CDR3 length: 14 amino acids. The CDR3 spells CAISGRKVNQPQHF. The DNA of the CDR3 is TGTGCCATCAGTGGGCGGAAGGTCAATCAGCCCCAGCATTTT.

Regarding this clonotype: A much larger clone lies a single base off, so this may be a read error. Because the CDR3 is missing its conserved closing phenylalanine or tryptophan, this is likely a read error. This sequence joins TRBV25-1 and TRBJ2-7; the match to TRBD1 covers 9 bases. The CDR3 covers 15 residues. Germline assignment: CDR1 MGHDK and CDR2 SYGVNS. Trimming took 7 bases from V and 0 from J; bases not matched to a gene: 7. The CDR3 nucleotides read TGTGCCAGCATGCCAGGGACAGGGAGCTCCTACGAGCAGTACTCC. Its protein product is CASMPGTGSSYEQYS.

This clonotype was counted ten times or more. This chain joins TRBV30 and TRBJ2-5; D is unresolved. CDR1 is GTSNPN and CDR2 is SVGIG in the germline V gene (reference sequence). Trimming stripped 0 bases from V and 2 bases from J, with 7 bases between. The CDR3 runs 13 residues. The CDR3, as DNA: TGTGCCTGGAGTGTACAAGGACAAGAGACCCAGTACTTC. Protein product: CAWSVQGQETQYF.

The table lists this clonotype with many counts. J is TRBJ2-7 and V is TRBV20-1; TRBD1 aligns across 9 bases. The germline V gene has CDR1 DFQATT and CDR2 SNEGSKA (reference sequence). V lost 3 bases and J lost 4; bases outside the gene matches: 7. The CDR3 extends over 14 amino acids. The CDR3 bases are TGCAGTGCTAGGGGGGACAGGGAACTTTACGAGCAGTACTTC. It codes for CSARGDRELYEQYF.

This clonotype was seen a few times. This chain joins TRBV3-1 and TRBJ2-1; perhaps TRBD2 as D (7 bases). The germline V gene encodes CDR1 LGHDT and CDR2 YNNKEL (reference sequence). Trimming stripped 4 bases from V and 0 bases from J, with 19 bases between. The CDR3 contains 18 residues. The CDR3 sequence is CASSRGGGLSSSYNEQFF. As DNA, the CDR3 is TGTGCCAGCAGCCGGGGGGGCGGGCTCTCGAGCTCCTACAATGAGCAGTTCTTC.

In its sample, this clonotype was seen a few times. V and J are TRBV29-1 and TRBJ1-1; 7 bases match TRBD1. The CDR3 covers 16 residues. Trimming took 4 bases from V and 0 from J; bases not matched to a gene: 11. The germline V gene has CDR1 SQVTM and CDR2 ANQGSEA. The CDR3 is CSVAGALGQMNTEAFF. For the CDR3, the DNA is TGCAGCGTTGCAGGGGCCCTGGGACAGATGAACACTGAAGCTTTCTTT.

This clonotype has a count of ten or more. The chain carries TRBV5-1 and TRBJ2-2; 10 positions match TRBD2. The CDR3 contains 15 residues. Germline V gene lookup returns CDR1 SGHRS and CDR2 YFSETQ. Trimming removed 6 bases from V and 5 bases from J; junction bases left unmatched: 7. This CDR3 reads CASNQAGGQTGELFF. The CDR3 DNA reads TGCGCCAGCAACCAAGCGGGAGGGCAAACCGGGGAGCTGTTTTTT.

The sample holds many counts of this clonotype. V usage is TRBV29-1 and J usage is TRBJ1-2; TRBD1 matches 7 bases. Germline loops: CDR1 SQVTM, CDR2 ANQGSEA. Unmatched junction bases numbered 5, after V lost 6 bases and J lost 4 bases. This CDR3 is 12 amino acids long. CDR3 DNA: TGCAGCGTCTTGACAGGGATCTATGGCTACACCTTC. The encoded protein is CSVLTGIYGYTF.

The V call is TRBV4-2, the J call TRBJ2-6, with a possible D match to TRBD2 (5 bases). Germline assignment: CDR1 LGHNA and CDR2 YNFKEQ. V gave up 4 bases and J gave up 4 bases, with 14 bases separating them. The CDR3 runs to 16 residues. The CDR3 coding sequence is TGTGCCAGCAGCCCCGGGATAGCCTCGGGGGCCAACGTCCTGACTTTC. Residues: CASSPGIASGANVLTF.

The rearrangement uses TRBV19 and TRBJ2-6; 7 bases are shared with TRBD2. The trim removed 7 bases at V and 2 bases at J, leaving 8 bases unmatched. The germline gives CDR1 LNHDA, CDR2 SQIVND (reference sequence). This CDR3 is built from 16 residues. The CDR3 coding sequence is TGTGCCAGTAAATCCAGGGAGGGGACTGGGGCCAACGTCCTGACTTTC. Residues: CASKSREGTGANVLTF.

This chain uses TRBV29-1 with TRBJ1-2; D remains unclear. V was cut by 4 bases and J by 8 bases, with 23 bases left in between. Germline V lookup: CDR1 SQVTM, CDR2 ANQGSEA. The CDR3 covers 15 residues. CDR3 protein: CSVAKTATNNEGYTF. The DNA of the CDR3 is TGCAGCGTTGCGAAAACAGCGACCAATAACGAAGGCTACACCTTC.

This clonotype was counted many times. The chain is built from TRBV7-9 and TRBJ2-5; no definite D call. The V and J ends lost 4 bases and 6 bases respectively, with 21 bases between them. Germline V gene sequence: CDR1 SEHNR, CDR2 FQNEAQ (reference sequence). The CDR3 spans 16 residues. The CDR3, as DNA: TGTGCCAGCAGCTCCCCCAACCTGCCCTATTTGAAGACCCAGTACTTC. Translation: CASSSPNLPYLKTQYF.

This clonotype has a count of ten or more. The rearrangement uses TRBV6-1 and TRBJ2-1; TRBD1 matches at 8 bases. The V segment lost 6 bases and the J segment 7 bases; nucleotides outside the gene matches: 11. In germline, CDR1 is MNHNS, CDR2 SASEGT. CDR3 length equals 15 residues. The CDR3 sequence is CASRVDRDRFNEQFF. The CDR3 DNA is TGTGCCAGCAGGGTCGATCGGGACAGGTTTAATGAGCAGTTCTTC.

This clonotype was observed many times. The rearrangement joins TRBV25-1 to TRBJ2-7; D is ambiguous. The V end lost 2 bases, the J end lost 5 bases, and 13 bases lay between the germline ends. Germline assignment: CDR1 MGHDK and CDR2 SYGVNS. The CDR3 has 14 amino acids. DNA of the CDR3: TGTGCCAGCAGTGAAGGGTTCCTGGGCCACGAGCAGTACTTC. It codes for CASSEGFLGHEQYF.

This clonotype has a count of ten or more. This chain's CDR3 is CASSLGTVPDTEAFF. The CDR3 region has the DNA TGTGCCAGCAGCTTAGGCACGGTTCCGGACACTGAAGCTTTCTTT. This rearrangement joins TRBV7-9 to TRBJ1-1; no definite D call. CDR3 length equals 15 residues. Between the trimmed V and J ends, which lost 1 base and 3 bases, there was a span of 12 bases. The germline V gene has CDR1 SEHNR and CDR2 FQNEAQ (reference sequence). Full variable domain (remainder filled in from reference TRBV7-9 and TRBJ1-1): DTGVSQNPRHKITKRGQNVTFRCDPISEHNRLYWYRQTLGQGPEFLTYFQNEAQLEKSRLLSDRFSAERPKGSFSTLEIQRTEQGDSAMYLCASSLGTVPDTEAFFGQGTRLTVV.

This clonotype appeared many times. V gene TRBV20-1 combines with J gene TRBJ2-3, with 9 positions matching TRBD2. Trimming removed 6 bases from V and 10 bases from J; junction bases left unmatched: 11. Looked up from germline, CDR1 is DFQATT and CDR2 is SNEGSKA (reference sequence). There are 13 residues in the CDR3. The DNA of the CDR3 is TGCAGTGCCACACCTCCTCAGCGGGAGGCGCAGTATTTT. Its translation is CSATPPQREAQYF.

The rearrangement uses TRBV11-2 and TRBJ1-1, with D possibly matching TRBD1 (5 bases). V was clipped by 5 bases and J by 11 bases, with 18 bases between them. This CDR3 comprises 13 residues. Germline V CDR1 and CDR2: SGHAT, FQNNGV. The CDR3 DNA sequence: TGTGCCAGCAGCAAAGGGACGGCCCCTGGGGCTTTCTTT. As protein: CASSKGTAPGAFF.

The chain combines TRBV5-4 with TRBJ2-1, with TRBD2 as a possible D gene (6 bases). This CDR3 is 13 amino acids long. Deletions cut 0 bases from V and 9 bases from J, with 10 bases between. Per the germline V gene, CDR1 is SGHNT and CDR2 is YYREEE (reference sequence). The CDR3 reads CASSLGRAAEQFF. In DNA form, the CDR3 reads TGTGCCAGCAGCTTGGGGAGGGCCGCTGAGCAGTTCTTC. Variable domain in full (rest from reference TRBV5-4 and TRBJ2-1): ETGVTQSPTHLIKTRGQQVTLRCSSQSGHNTVSWYQQALGQGPQFIFQYYREEENGRGNFPPRFSGLQFPNYSSELNVNALELDDSALYLCASSLGRAAEQFFGPGTRLTVL.

For this clonotype: A clone one base away is much larger, so this may be a read error. Because the CDR3's place on the DNA is in doubt, the DNA is left out and the CDR3 is given as listed by TCRdb. This rearrangement joins TRBV9 to TRBJ1-5; the tabulated D call, TRBD1, remains unverified against the DNA. Looked up from germline, CDR1 is SGDLS and CDR2 is YYNGEE. Counting both end residues, the CDR3 totals 15 amino acids. CDR3 loop: CASSVGQGSGQPHHF.

The genes are TRBV11-2 and TRBJ2-7; D gene uncertain. This CDR3 spans 14 amino acids. V lost 1 base, J lost 0 bases, and 7 bases lay in between. Per germline, CDR1 SGHAT and CDR2 FQNNGV. CDR3 nucleotide sequence: TGTGCCAGCAGCTTAGGGGGAAACTCCTACGAGCAGTACTTC. Translated: CASSLGGNSYEQYF.

This clonotype has at least ten counts. The chain joins TRBV20-1 to TRBJ2-1, with D perhaps TRBD2 (6 bases). With 5 bases removed from V and 0 bases from J, the gap between germline ends came to 17 bases. This CDR3 region has 16 residues. The germline gives CDR1 DFQATT, CDR2 SNEGSKA (reference sequence). In nucleotides, the CDR3 is TGCAGTGCTGCCTTAGCGGCCATGAGCTCCTACAATGAGCAGTTCTTC. This gives the protein CSAALAAMSSYNEQFF.

This clonotype was detected ten times or more. The chain uses TRBV5-1 and TRBJ2-2, with 8 bases lining up with TRBD2. CDR3 length: 17 amino acids. After removal of 0 bases from V and 1 base from J, the junction contained 5 bases not matched to a gene. CDR1 SGHRS and CDR2 YFSETQ come from the germline V gene. The CDR3 nucleotides read TGCGCCAGCAGCTTGGCCACCACTAGCGGGAACACCGGGGAGCTGTTTTTT. Translation: CASSLATTSGNTGELFF.

This clonotype has ten or more counts. The chain carries TRBV5-1 and TRBJ1-3; no firm D call. Looked up from germline, CDR1 is SGHRS and CDR2 is YFSETQ. Between the trimmed V and J ends, which lost 3 bases and 3 bases, there was a span of 13 bases. The CDR3 sequence is 15 residues long. The CDR3 nucleotides are TGCGCCAGCAGCTCGCGGGGAGACTTTGGAAACACCATATATTTT. The encoded protein is CASSSRGDFGNTIYF. Complete variable domain (other parts from reference TRBV5-1 and TRBJ1-3): KAGVTQTPRYLIKTRGQQVTLSCSPISGHRSVSWYQQTPGQGLQFLFEYFSETQRNKGNFPGRFSGRQFSNSRSEMNVSTLELGDSALYLCASSSRGDFGNTIYFGEGSWLTVV.

This clonotype was seen many times. V usage is TRBV12-3 or TRBV12-4 and J usage is TRBJ1-2; D gene uncertain. The CDR3 totals 12 residues. V lost 3 bases and J lost 7, with 9 bases in between. The CDR3 DNA is TGTGCCAGCAGTTTTGCCGGAGCTGGCTACACCTTC. This encodes CASSFAGAGYTF.